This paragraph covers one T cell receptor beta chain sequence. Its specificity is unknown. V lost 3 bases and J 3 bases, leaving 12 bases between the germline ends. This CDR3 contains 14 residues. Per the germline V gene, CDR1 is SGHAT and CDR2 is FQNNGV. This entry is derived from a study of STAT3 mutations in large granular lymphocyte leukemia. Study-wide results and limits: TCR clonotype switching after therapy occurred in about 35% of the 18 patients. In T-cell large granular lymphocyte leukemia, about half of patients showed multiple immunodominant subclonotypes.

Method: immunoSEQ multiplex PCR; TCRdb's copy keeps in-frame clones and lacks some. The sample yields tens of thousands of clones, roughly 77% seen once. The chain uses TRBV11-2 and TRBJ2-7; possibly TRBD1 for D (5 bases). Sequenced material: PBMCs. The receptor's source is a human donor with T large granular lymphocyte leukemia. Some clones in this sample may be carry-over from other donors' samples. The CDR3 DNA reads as TGTGCCAGCAGCTTTCGACAGCGCGTCTACGAGCAGTACTTC. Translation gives CASSFRQRVYEQYF.